One sample yielded the 21 T cell receptor beta chains listed below, sequenced in a study of T cell responses to AZD1222 COVID-19 vaccine. Only in-frame clones appear in the TCRdb table, and some are missing; sequencing was by immunoSEQ multiplex PCR. The repertoire has 150,000 to 200,000 clones, 94% of them found once; the top ten carry 0.6% to 0.7%. Sequences were derived from peripheral blood, sampled on day 0 of AZD1222 vaccination. The receptors were sampled from an adult in good health.

This clone has a handful of counts. The V call is TRBV6-5, the J call TRBJ1-2; tentatively, D is TRBD1 (5 bases). The V and J ends lost 7 bases and 9 bases respectively, with 18 bases between them. From germline, CDR1 is MNHEY and CDR2 SVGAGI. The CDR3 totals 13 residues. CDR3 region: CASISDTSRSYTF. The CDR3 DNA reads as TGTGCCAGCATCTCGGACACTTCGAGGAGCTACACCTTC.

The CDR3, as DNA: TGTGCCAGTAGTATGTCCCCAGACACTGAAGCTTTCTTT. Translation gives CASSMSPDTEAFF. This chain links TRBV19 with TRBJ1-1, with D uncertain. Between the trimmed V and J ends, which lost 3 bases and 3 bases, there was a span of 8 bases. Germline CDR1 reads LNHDA; CDR2 reads SQIVND (reference sequence). The CDR3 covers 13 residues.

CDR3: CASSEPGTAVVYGYTF. The CDR3 DNA is TGTGCCAGCAGCGAACCCGGGACAGCCGTCGTCTATGGCTACACCTTC. The chain employs TRBV6-2 or TRBV6-3 and TRBJ1-2, with 7 positions matching TRBD1. V was pared by 6 bases and J by 4 bases, with 14 bases of the junction left unmatched. The germline gives CDR1 MNHEY, CDR2 SVGEGT. This CDR3 is 16 amino acids long.

This chain uses TRBV3-1 (or the pseudogene TRBV3-2) with TRBJ2-3; 12 nucleotides align to TRBD2. V shed 4 bases, J shed 6 bases, and the junction held 5 bases outside the gene matches. The germline gives CDR1 LGHDT, CDR2 YNNKEL (reference sequence). The CDR3 loop spans 15 amino acids. The CDR3 bases are TGTGCCAGCAGCCCCCGACTAGCGGGAGCCGATACGCAGTATTTT. It specifies CASSPRLAGADTQYF.

The chain couples TRBV9 to TRBJ1-2; unclear D gene. CDR1 is SGDLS, CDR2 YYNGEE, per germline. This CDR3 is 13 amino acids long. Trimming removed 3 bases at V and 1 base at J, with 7 bases between. The DNA for the CDR3 is TGTGCCAGCAGCGCTATAGGTAACTATGGCTACACCTTC. Translating gives CASSAIGNYGYTF.

The rearrangement uses TRBV11-3 and TRBJ2-1, with TRBD1 as a possible D gene (6 bases). The CDR3 has 15 amino acids. In germline, CDR1 is SGHNT, CDR2 YENEEA. Trimming took 2 bases from V and 4 from J, leaving 12 bases between them. The CDR3 nucleotides read TGTGCCAGCAGCTTAAAGGGGGAAGATTACAATGAGCAGTTCTTC. Translation: CASSLKGEDYNEQFF.

The J gene is TRBJ1-6, the V gene TRBV28, with TRBD1 as a possible D gene (6 bases). Germline V lookup: CDR1 MDHEN, CDR2 SYDVKM. V was cut by 6 bases and J by 8 bases, with 11 bases left in between. This CDR3 has 13 residues. CDR3 DNA: TGTGCCAGCAGCACGACAGGAGATTCACCCCTCCACTTT. This gives the protein CASSTTGDSPLHF.

The CDR3 here is CASSMGQGLLGNQPQHF. The CDR3 DNA sequence: TGTGCCAGTAGTATGGGTCAGGGGCTTTTGGGCAATCAGCCCCAGCATTTT. This chain links TRBV19 with TRBJ1-5; TRBD1 is a possible D gene (6 bases). Trimming cost V 3 bases and J 2 bases, with 17 bases left between them. Germline CDR1 LNHDA, CDR2 SQIVND (reference sequence). CDR3 length: 17 amino acids.

The CDR3 reads CASSLGAYGYTF. As DNA, the CDR3 is TGTGCCAGCAGCTTGGGGGCATATGGCTACACCTTC. The J gene is TRBJ1-2, the V gene TRBV5-5; D not certain. Germline V gene sequence: CDR1 SGHKS, CDR2 YYEKEE (reference sequence). Trimming left V 0 bases short and J 5 bases short, with 5 bases between. The CDR3 length is 12 residues. Based on the CDR3 plus reference TRBV5-5 and TRBJ1-2, the full variable domain is DAGVTQSPTHLIKTRGQQVTLRCSPISGHKSVSWYQQVLGQGPQFIFQYYEKEERGRGNFPDRFSARQFPNYSSELNVNALLLGDSALYLCASSLGAYGYTFGSGTRLTVV.

This chain links TRBV5-1 with TRBJ1-2; D is perhaps TRBD1 (5 bases). Per the germline V gene, CDR1 is SGHRS and CDR2 is YFSETQ. Trimming took off 4 bases at V and 4 bases at J, with 14 bases between the two ends. The CDR3 has 14 amino acids. CDR3 amino acids: CASSPQGFPYGYTF. The CDR3 DNA follows: TGCGCCAGCAGCCCCCAGGGATTCCCCTATGGCTACACCTTC.

The chain has TRBV7-9 and TRBJ1-4; a weak D match, TRBD1 (5 bases). The germline CDR1 and CDR2 sequences are SEHNR and FQNEAQ (reference sequence). The V and J ends lost 10 bases and 4 bases respectively, with 13 bases between them. CDR3 length: 13 residues. The CDR3 is CATPDKSNEKLFF. CDR3 in DNA: TGTGCCACCCCGGACAAGAGTAATGAAAAACTGTTTTTT.

The gene calls are TRBV2 and TRBJ1-2; possible D gene TRBD1, 5 bases. V was pared by 6 bases and J by 8 bases, with 16 bases between. This CDR3 comprises 13 residues. Germline V gene lookup returns CDR1 SNHLY and CDR2 FYNNEI. As DNA, the CDR3 is TGTGCCAGCAGAACGGGTGGGGCAGGGGGCTACACCTTC. It is translated as CASRTGGAGGYTF.

The J gene is TRBJ1-4, the V gene TRBV2, with TRBD1 matching over 8 bases. After removal of 3 bases from V and 10 bases from J, the junction contained 7 bases not matched to a gene. The germline CDR1 and CDR2 sequences are SNHLY and FYNNEI. This CDR3 comprises 14 residues. The CDR3 DNA follows: TGTGCCAGCAGTGATGGACAGGGAAACGGAAAACTGTTTTTT. This encodes CASSDGQGNGKLFF.

This clone came up a few times. The chain couples TRBV2 to TRBJ1-2; TRBD1 aligns across 12 bases. V lost 7 bases and J lost 7; bases outside the gene matches: 7. CDR3 length: 14 residues. Germline V gene lookup returns CDR1 SNHLY and CDR2 FYNNEI. CDR3 loop: CASTPGTGGSGYTF. Written as DNA, the CDR3 is TGTGCCAGCACCCCCGGGACAGGGGGCTCTGGCTACACCTTC.

The gene calls are TRBV4-1 and TRBJ2-5; D might be TRBD1 (6 bases). Per the germline V gene, CDR1 is MGHRA and CDR2 is YSYEKL. Trimming cost V 6 bases and J 3 bases, with 20 bases left between them. This CDR3 contains 16 residues. CDR3 DNA: TGCGCCAGCAGTGGGACCGGGACACTAGGGGAAGAGACCCAGTACTTC. The encoded protein is CASSGTGTLGEETQYF.

The V call is TRBV28, the J call TRBJ2-2; unclear D gene. The ends were cut back, 2 bases at V and 3 bases at J, with 4 bases in the middle. The CDR3 spans 13 residues. From germline, CDR1 is MDHEN and CDR2 SYDVKM. The CDR3 nucleotides read TGTGCCAGCAGTTTACCGTACACCGGGGAGCTGTTTTTT. It is translated as CASSLPYTGELFF.

The chain combines TRBV14 with TRBJ1-3; D unclear. Germline V gene data show CDR1 as SGHDN and CDR2 as FVKESK. The CDR3 sequence is 13 residues long. Trimming removed 8 bases at V and 8 bases at J, with 16 bases between. CDR3 sequence (DNA): TGTGCCAGCTCGGAGACACCAAGGGACACCATATATTTT. Encoded protein: CASSETPRDTIYF.

V usage is TRBV5-5 and J usage is TRBJ1-6, with a possible D match to TRBD1 (5 bases). V was trimmed by 4 bases and J by 0 bases, leaving 23 bases between them. The CDR3 loop spans 20 amino acids. Germline V lookup: CDR1 SGHKS, CDR2 YYEKEE (reference sequence). The CDR3, as DNA: TGTGCCAGCAGCCTCGAGGGGACCTGGTGGGGAAGCTCCTATAATTCACCCCTCCACTTT. This sequence encodes CASSLEGTWWGSSYNSPLHF. Together with reference TRBV5-5 and TRBJ1-6, the CDR3 gives the full variable domain: DAGVTQSPTHLIKTRGQQVTLRCSPISGHKSVSWYQQVLGQGPQFIFQYYEKEERGRGNFPDRFSARQFPNYSSELNVNALLLGDSALYLCASSLEGTWWGSSYNSPLHFGNGTRLTVT.

The chain employs TRBV29-1 and TRBJ1-2; no reliable D call. Germline V gene data show CDR1 as SQVTM and CDR2 as ANQGSEA. V was pared by 8 bases and J by 2 bases, with 18 bases between. The CDR3 is made up of 14 amino acids. CDR3 region: CSSILTGRNYGYTF. The DNA of the CDR3 is TGCAGCTCCATCCTCACGGGAAGGAACTATGGCTACACCTTC.

This chain connects TRBV15 to TRBJ2-7; D might be TRBD1 or TRBD2, each matching 5 bases. The CDR3 contains 15 residues. The germline gives CDR1 LNHNV, CDR2 YYDKDF (reference sequence). Trimming removed 3 bases from V and 0 bases from J, with 12 bases in between. The DNA of the CDR3 is TGTGCCACCAGCAGTCATCCCGGGGCCTCCTACGAGCAGTACTTC. Translation: CATSSHPGASYEQYF.

The chain is built from TRBV9 and TRBJ2-7; 8 bases map to TRBD1. CDR1 is SGDLS, CDR2 YYNGEE, per germline. Germline trimming cut 0 bases from V and 1 base from J; bases unmatched to any gene: 9. CDR3 length: 17 amino acids. CDR3 sequence reads: CASSVAPIDRGSYEQYF. For the CDR3, the DNA is TGTGCCAGCAGCGTAGCCCCGATCGACAGGGGTTCCTACGAGCAGTACTTC.